Below, 4 T cell receptor beta chains from the same sample are listed, as sequenced in a study of blood T cell repertoires in COVID-19. TCRdb's table, derived via immunoSEQ multiplex PCR, lists solely in-frame clones and lacks some. Of almost 55,000 clones in the sample, 84% were seen once. The specimen sequenced was peripheral blood. These receptor sequences come from a man aged 50 to 60 with acute or convalescent COVID-19.

Note on this clone: This specimen includes other DNA sequences encoding the same CDR3. The V gene is TRBV19, the J gene TRBJ1-2; 7 nucleotides align to TRBD1. CDR1 LNHDA and CDR2 SQIVND come from the germline V gene (reference sequence). With 3 bases clipped from V and 4 bases from J, the junction kept 5 bases outside the gene matches. There are 14 residues in the CDR3. The CDR3 sequence is CASSILAGGYGYTF. DNA of the CDR3: TGTGCCAGTAGTATCTTAGCAGGGGGCTATGGCTACACCTTC.

The rearrangement uses TRBV5-1 and TRBJ2-7; D is undetermined. The germline V gene has CDR1 SGHRS and CDR2 YFSETQ. This CDR3 spans 16 amino acids. Trimming stripped 2 bases from V and 1 base from J, with 16 bases between. The CDR3 is CASSLGPGGVSYEQYF. As DNA, the CDR3 is TGCGCCAGCAGCTTAGGTCCCGGCGGAGTATCCTACGAGCAGTACTTC.

V gene TRBV2 combines with J gene TRBJ2-3; 10 bases are shared with TRBD2. CDR1 and CDR2 from the germline V gene are SNHLY and FYNNEI. CDR3 length equals 15 residues. J gave up 5 bases and V 6 bases, and 8 bases lay outside the gene matches. The CDR3 coding sequence is TGTGCCAGCAGGGATACTAGCGGGGTGAAAGATACGCAGTATTTT. Translation gives CASRDTSGVKDTQYF. The variable domain in full, completed from reference TRBV2 and TRBJ2-3, reads EPEVTQTPSHQVTQMGQEVILRCVPISNHLYFYWYRQILGQKVEFLVSFYNNEISEKSEIFDDQFSVERPDGSNFTLKIRSTKLEDSAMYFCASRDTSGVKDTQYFGPGTRLTVL.

This clone was counted only a few times. The chain uses TRBV28 and TRBJ1-5; tentatively, D is TRBD1 (5 bases). This CDR3 is 14 amino acids long. The ends were cut back, 3 bases at V and 3 bases at J, with 9 bases in the middle. Germline CDR1 MDHEN, CDR2 SYDVKM. CDR3 in amino acids: CASSFDSYNQPQHF. Written as DNA, the CDR3 is TGTGCCAGCAGTTTTGACAGTTACAATCAGCCCCAGCATTTT. The variable domain in full, completed from reference TRBV28 and TRBJ1-5, reads DVKVTQSSRYLVKRTGEKVFLECVQDMDHENMFWYRQDPGLGLRLIYFSYDVKMKEKGDIPEGYSVSREKKERFSLILESASTNQTSMYLCASSFDSYNQPQHFGDGTRLSIL.